One and the same sample provided the 25 T cell receptor beta chains below, sequenced in a study of T cells in localized non-small cell lung cancer. Repertoires were generated with immunoSEQ multiplex PCR, while TCRdb's copy carries only in-frame clones and drops some. Of about 33,000 clones in the sample, roughly 90% are singletons; the top ten hold around 17%. The specimen was peripheral blood mononuclear cells, collected before any cancer treatment. The source is a man aged 40 to 70 with stage III lung adenocarcinoma.

The CDR3 sequence: CASSSLETVSPLHF. DNA of the CDR3: TGTGCCAGCAGCTCCCTAGAGACGGTCTCACCCCTCCACTTT. The V and J genes are TRBV7-2 and TRBJ1-6; D is unresolved. The CDR3 loop spans 14 amino acids. Per the germline V gene, CDR1 is SGHTA and CDR2 is FQGNSA. V lost 4 bases and J 10 bases, leaving 14 bases between the germline ends.

The V call is TRBV7-2, the J call TRBJ2-6; 9 bases map to TRBD1. Germline CDR1 SGHTA, CDR2 FQGNSA. After removal of 5 bases from V and 0 bases from J, the junction contained 11 bases not matched to a gene. This CDR3 has 19 residues. CDR3 loop: CASSHYRGLLTSGANVLTF. CDR3 coding DNA: TGTGCCAGCAGCCATTACAGGGGGCTTTTGACCTCTGGGGCCAACGTCCTGACTTTC.

The V gene is TRBV2, the J gene TRBJ1-1; 7 bases map to TRBD1. J lost 5 bases, V lost 3 bases, and 9 bases had no gene match. The CDR3 runs to 15 residues. Germline-derived CDR1 and CDR2 are SNHLY and FYNNEI. The CDR3 region has the DNA TGTGCCAGCAGTGACCTGACAGGGTTGGGGACTGAAGCTTTCTTT. As protein: CASSDLTGLGTEAFF.

The V call is TRBV11-3, the J call TRBJ1-2, with 8 bases identical to TRBD1. The CDR3 runs 16 residues. The germline V gene has CDR1 SGHNT and CDR2 YENEEA. With 5 bases clipped from V and 0 bases from J, the junction kept 8 bases outside the gene matches. Here the CDR3 reads CASSPQGESPNYGYTF. DNA for the CDR3: TGTGCCAGCAGCCCACAGGGGGAGAGCCCTAACTATGGCTACACCTTC.

The gene calls are TRBV12-5 and TRBJ1-2; D gene ambiguous. Germline V gives CDR1 LGHNT, CDR2 FRNRAP. V lost 3 bases to trimming and J lost 2 bases, with 19 bases between them. The CDR3 is 17 residues long. CDR3 sequence: CASGLALGPVSNYGYTF. The CDR3 DNA reads as TGTGCTAGTGGTTTAGCCCTTGGCCCCGTCTCGAACTATGGCTACACCTTC.

This sequence joins TRBV6-1 and TRBJ1-1; unclear D gene. CDR1 and CDR2 from the germline V gene are MNHNS and SASEGT. The CDR3 extends over 11 amino acids. V lost 6 bases to trimming and J lost 5 bases, with 7 bases between them. The CDR3 nucleotides read TGTGCCAGCAGATATTCAACTGAAGCTTTCTTT. Protein product: CASRYSTEAFF.

The chain recombines TRBV19 with TRBJ2-2; 7 bases map to TRBD1. J was trimmed by 3 bases and V by 5 bases; bases with no gene match: 9. This CDR3 is built from 16 residues. CDR1 and CDR2 (germline): LNHDA, SQIVND (reference sequence). The CDR3 bases are TGTGCCAGTAGTTTAGGACAGGTCGGTTACACCGGGGAGCTGTTTTTT. Translating it yields CASSLGQVGYTGELFF.

The chain has TRBV9 and TRBJ1-3; D might be TRBD1 (6 bases). Germline V gives CDR1 SGDLS, CDR2 YYNGEE. The CDR3 loop spans 12 amino acids. Trimming cost V 6 bases and J 3 bases, with 7 bases left between them. CDR3 DNA: TGTGCCAGCAACAGGGATGGAAACACCATATATTTT. It codes for CASNRDGNTIYF.

The CDR3 coding sequence is TGTGCCAGCAGTATCCAGGACATCCAGCCCCAGCATTTT. This translates into CASSIQDIQPQHF. The V call is TRBV6-1, the J call TRBJ1-5; D perhaps matches TRBD1 (5 bases). The V end lost 5 bases, the J end lost 7 bases, and 12 bases lay between the germline ends. The CDR3 loop spans 13 amino acids. Germline assignment: CDR1 MNHNS and CDR2 SASEGT.

This clone showed up just a few times. The chain couples TRBV25-1 to TRBJ2-2; possibly TRBD1 for D (5 bases). The germline V gene has CDR1 MGHDK and CDR2 SYGVNS. This CDR3 is built from 16 residues. V was clipped by 2 bases and J by 5 bases, with 15 bases between them. The chain's CDR3 is CASSEAAGLGTGELFF. For the CDR3, the DNA is TGTGCCAGCAGTGAAGCGGCAGGGTTGGGAACCGGGGAGCTGTTTTTT.

This sequence joins TRBV28 and TRBJ2-2; weak D call: TRBD2 (5 bases). CDR3 length: 14 amino acids. The germline CDR1 and CDR2 sequences are MDHEN and SYDVKM. Trimming took off 8 bases at V and 0 bases at J, with 10 bases between the two ends. The CDR3: CASQGRANTGELFF. CDR3 nucleotides: TGTGCCAGCCAAGGGCGGGCGAACACCGGGGAGCTGTTTTTT. The variable domain in full, with the rest retrieved from reference TRBV28 and TRBJ2-2, is DVKVTQSSRYLVKRTGEKVFLECVQDMDHENMFWYRQDPGLGLRLIYFSYDVKMKEKGDIPEGYSVSREKKERFSLILESASTNQTSMYLCASQGRANTGELFFGEGSRLTVL.

The gene calls are TRBV18 and TRBJ1-4; D gene uncertain. The length of the CDR3 is 15 residues. Germline CDR1 reads KGHSH; CDR2 reads LQKENI. Between the trimmed V and J ends, which lost 6 bases and 2 bases, there was a span of 13 bases. The chain's CDR3 is CASSDWALTNEKLFF. CDR3 bases: TGTGCCAGCTCGGACTGGGCATTGACTAATGAAAAACTGTTTTTT.

This rearrangement joins TRBV2 to TRBJ2-7, with 7 bases lining up with TRBD1. With V trimmed by 7 bases and J by 1 base, 10 bases remained unmatched. There are 15 residues in the CDR3. The germline gives CDR1 SNHLY, CDR2 FYNNEI. CDR3 sequence: CASIPGQSTSYEQYF. CDR3 bases: TGTGCCAGCATCCCGGGACAGTCTACGTCCTACGAGCAGTACTTC.

This clone was seen a few times. The J gene is TRBJ1-2, the V gene TRBV25-1; D might be TRBD1 (5 bases). The CDR3 has 14 amino acids. CDR1 and CDR2 (germline): MGHDK, SYGVNS. Trimming took 3 bases from V and 1 from J, leaving 9 bases between them. CDR3 protein: CASSESTVNYGYTF. The CDR3 bases are TGTGCCAGCAGTGAGTCGACAGTTAACTATGGCTACACCTTC.

The chain is built from TRBV21-1 and TRBJ1-1. TRBV21-1 is reported as a pseudogene. The CDR3 sequence is 15 residues long. The CDR3 DNA sequence: TGTGCCAGCAGCATAGGGACGGGAACCGAGAATGAAGCTTTCTTT. This codes for CASSIGTGTENEAFF.

V gene TRBV7-2 combines with J gene TRBJ1-1; 7 bases are a match to TRBD1. The J segment lost 2 bases and the V segment lost 2 bases, leaving 5 bases of the junction unmatched. Germline V gene lookup returns CDR1 SGHTA and CDR2 FQGNSA. The CDR3 has 15 residues. The CDR3 coding sequence is TGTGCCAGCAGCTTAAAAACAGGGGCTAACACTGAAGCTTTCTTT. It encodes CASSLKTGANTEAFF.

The gene calls are TRBV10-3 and TRBJ1-2; the D is unclear. The CDR3 extends over 14 amino acids. Trimming took 1 base from V and 6 from J, leaving 12 bases between them. The germline V gene encodes CDR1 ENHRY and CDR2 SYGVKD. CDR3 in amino acids: CAISEFNGRNGYTF. The DNA of the CDR3 is TGTGCCATCAGTGAGTTTAACGGACGGAATGGCTACACCTTC.

V gene TRBV19 combines with J gene TRBJ1-1, with TRBD1 matching over 8 bases. CDR1 is LNHDA and CDR2 is SQIVND in the germline V gene (reference sequence). The CDR3 totals 15 residues. The V and J ends lost 5 bases and 4 bases, in that order; junction bases with no gene match: 9. In DNA, the CDR3 is TGTGCCAGTAGTTGGGACGGACAGGGAGGCACTGAAGCTTTCTTT. Protein: CASSWDGQGGTEAFF. Together with reference TRBV19 and TRBJ1-1, the CDR3 gives the full variable domain: DGGITQSPKYLFRKEGQNVTLSCEQNLNHDAMYWYRQDPGQGLRLIYYSQIVNDFQKGDIAEGYSVSREKKESFPLTVTSAQKNPTAFYLCASSWDGQGGTEAFFGQGTRLTVV.

The chain joins TRBV6-1 to TRBJ2-2, with TRBD2 matching 8 bases. Germline V gene sequence: CDR1 MNHNS, CDR2 SASEGT. This CDR3 is built from 17 residues. The trim removed 0 bases at V and 3 bases at J, leaving 6 bases unmatched. CDR3 nucleotides: TGTGCCAGCAGTGAAGCGATAGCGGGGCCATACACCGGGGAGCTGTTTTTT. Translating gives CASSEAIAGPYTGELFF.

The chain carries TRBV30 and TRBJ1-1; no definite D call. In germline, CDR1 is GTSNPN, CDR2 SVGIG (reference sequence). The germline V and J ends were trimmed by 2 bases and 1 base, with 5 bases remaining between them. The CDR3 sequence is 12 residues long. CDR3 sequence: CAWSPTNTEAFF. The CDR3 region has the DNA TGTGCCTGGAGTCCGACGAACACTGAAGCTTTCTTT.

The rearrangement joins TRBV6-6 to TRBJ2-3; D is undetermined. Trimming stripped 6 bases from V and 2 bases from J, with 9 bases between. This CDR3 contains 13 residues. Germline V gene data show CDR1 as MNHNY and CDR2 as SVGAGI (reference sequence). CDR3 coding DNA: TGTGCCAGCAGGTCCGGCACCACAGATACGCAGTATTTT. This translates into CASRSGTTDTQYF.

The chain carries TRBV18 and TRBJ1-6, with D possibly matching TRBD1 (6 bases). Germline CDR1 and CDR2: KGHSH and LQKENI. The V and J ends lost 3 bases and 12 bases respectively, with 18 bases between them. This CDR3 comprises 15 residues. CDR3 DNA: TGTGCCAGCTCACCCCTACTGGGACATTCGGGACCCCTCCACTTT. Protein: CASSPLLGHSGPLHF. The whole variable domain, remainder taken from reference TRBV18 and TRBJ1-6, is NAGVMQNPRHLVRRRGQEARLRCSPMKGHSHVYWYRQLPEEGLKFMVYLQKENIIDESGMPKERFSAEFPKEGPSILRIQQVVRGDSAAYFCASSPLLGHSGPLHFGNGTRLTVT.

The chain links TRBV13 to TRBJ2-7; the match to TRBD2 covers 8 bases. Looked up from germline, CDR1 is PRHDT and CDR2 is FYEKMQ (reference sequence). J lost 3 bases, V lost 6 bases, and 4 bases had no gene match. The CDR3 consists of 13 residues. The CDR3 DNA sequence: TGTGCCAGCAGGTATAGCGGGAACTACGAGCAGTACTTC. Its translation: CASRYSGNYEQYF.

This clone has a handful of counts. The V gene is TRBV4-3, the J gene TRBJ1-2; the D is unclear. From germline, CDR1 is LGHNA and CDR2 YSLEER. The ends were cut back, 0 bases at V and 7 bases at J, with 12 bases in the middle. The CDR3 is made up of 14 amino acids. The CDR3, as DNA: TGCGCCAGCAGCCAAGATCAAGGACTCTCTGGCTACACCTTC. It encodes CASSQDQGLSGYTF.

V is TRBV29-1 and J is TRBJ1-2, with 8 positions matching TRBD1. Germline CDR1 reads SQVTM; CDR2 reads ANQGSEA. The CDR3 spans 13 residues. V shed 5 bases and J 3 bases; nucleotides not matched to a gene: 5. The CDR3 is CSVREQGDYGYTF. For the CDR3, the DNA is TGCAGCGTTCGCGAACAGGGGGACTATGGCTACACCTTC. Together with reference TRBV29-1 and TRBJ1-2, the CDR3 gives the full variable domain: SAVISQKPSRDICQRGTSLTIQCQVDSQVTMMFWYRQQPGQSLTLIATANQGSEATYESGFVIDKFPISRPNLTFSTLTVSNMSPEDSSIYLCSVREQGDYGYTFGSGTRLTVV.